A selection of T cell receptor beta chains follows, all from one sample in a study of Ad26.COV2.S vaccination and SARS-CoV-2 variants. Profiling relied on immunoSEQ multiplex PCR, and the TCRdb table lists in-frame clones only, not all of them. Of a few hundred thousand clones detected, roughly 91% appear once; the ten largest clones hold under 4.5%. Sequenced material: peripheral blood, taken in a trial of Ad26.COV2.S vaccine versus placebo. These receptors were taken from a person between 18 and 65 years old who received the Ad26.COV2.S COVID-19 vaccine or a placebo. CDR3s include the opening cysteine and the closing phenylalanine or tryptophan. Each record gives: clone size, J gene, V gene, D gene, CDR3 DNA, CDR3 protein. The D gene is left open where the match is weak. Only some rows state a clone size, as once, few, many or a class for expanded clones.

.,TRBJ2-7,TRBV7-9,TRBD2,TGTGCCAGCAGTCCCCTAGCGGGAGGGGCCTACGAGCAGTACTTC,CASSPLAGGAYEQYF
.,TRBJ2-1,TRBV2,TRBD2,TGTGCCAGCAGTACCCGGACTAGCGGAACACGGGGGAGTGAGCAGTTCTTC,CASSTRTSGTRGSEQFF
.,TRBJ2-3,TRBV7-2,TRBD2,TGTGCCAGCAGCTTAACCAGGACTAGCGGCACAGATACGCAGTATTTT,CASSLTRTSGTDTQYF
.,TRBJ2-7,TRBV6-2/TRBV6-3,TRBD2,TGTGCCAGCAGTTACAGGTCCCTAGCGGGAGGGCCGCGGCTCGAGCAGTACTTC,CASSYRSLAGGPRLEQYF
.,TRBJ2-3,TRBV7-2,TRBD1,TGTGCCAGCAGCGGCCGACAGGGGGTAGATACGCAGTATTTT,CASSGRQGVDTQYF
.,TRBJ1-5,TRBV12-3/TRBV12-4,.,TGTGCCAGCAGCCGGGACGGGAAGGGGCCCCAGCATTTT,CASSRDGKGPQHF
once,TRBJ1-4,TRBV19,TRBD1,TGTGCCAGTAGTATGGCCGGGACAGGGGACGAAAAACTGTTTTTT,CASSMAGTGDEKLFF
once,TRBJ2-2,TRBV6-5,.,TGTGCCAGCAGGGGGACACTTACGAACACCGGGGAGCTGTTTTTT,CASRGTLTNTGELFF
few,TRBJ2-5,TRBV7-8,.,TGTGCCAGCAGCTTAGGTCTGGAGACCCAGTACTTC,CASSLGLETQYF
.,TRBJ2-7,TRBV19,.,TGTGCCAGTGAAATCCCCGCTAGGTTCCCCTACGAGCAGTACTTC,CASEIPARFPYEQYF
.,TRBJ1-4,TRBV15,.,TGTGCCACCCGGAGGGACACAACTAATGAAAAACTGTTTTTT,CATRRDTTNEKLFF
.,TRBJ2-7,TRBV5-4,TRBD1,TGTGCCAGCAGTAGGGACAGTAACTACGAGCAGTACTTC,CASSRDSNYEQYF
.,TRBJ1-5,TRBV6-4,.,TGTGCCAGCAGTAGGGTATATAGCAATCAGCCCCAGCATTTT,CASSRVYSNQPQHF
.,TRBJ2-2,TRBV7-2,.,TGTGCCAGCAGCCCGAGACGGGCGAACACCGGGGAGCTGTTTTTT,CASSPRRANTGELFF
.,TRBJ2-1,TRBV5-1,.,TGCGCCAGCAGCCCGGCACTCGGCAACCACAATGAGCAGTTCTTC,CASSPALGNHNEQFF
few,TRBJ1-1,TRBV18,TRBD1,TGTGCCAGCTCCCCCGACAGGGAGGTTGAAGCTTTCTTT,CASSPDREVEAFF